The clone carrying this TCR beta chain was seen once. Antigen specificity is unknown. The data belong to a study of cytomegalovirus exposure and HLA in healthy donors. CDR1 and CDR2 from the germline V gene are WNHNN and SYGVQD (reference sequence). The CDR3 runs 15 residues. V dropped 5 bases and J dropped 6; count of bases not matched to a gene: 8. General study results and limits: The TCR clusters that emerged in the first cohort tended, a later analysis found, to co-occur in the 120 validation repertoires. Researchers counted 164 TCR beta chains as cytomegalovirus-associated. With high specificity and sensitivity, the classifier reportedly diagnosed cytomegalovirus status. Three of the chains that were CMV-associated were confirmed in vitro to be specific for CMV antigens.

Profiled with immunoSEQ multiplex PCR; TCRdb holds only in-frame clones, not every one. The sample records 150,000 to 200,000 clones, over 85% being singletons. The specimen was PBMCs. This TCR was sampled from a man aged 18 to 30 in good health and CMV-seropositive. V gene TRBV10-1 combines with J gene TRBJ2-7; TRBD2 matches at 12 bases. The CDR3 DNA follows: TGCGCCAGCAGTACAGGCGGACTAGCGGGAACCGAGCAGTACTTC. It codes for CASSTGGLAGTEQYF.